This is a list of T cell receptor beta chains from one sample in a study of T cell changes during pregnancy in multiple sclerosis. The data were produced by immunoSEQ multiplex PCR, yet TCRdb's version contains in-frame clones alone and is incomplete. The sample includes over 85,000 clones, approximately 90% seen only once; the top ten take about 0.75%. The input for sequencing was peripheral blood, taken in the second trimester of pregnancy. These receptors were obtained from a female donor in good health, enrolled as a control in a pregnancy study. Both conserved end residues are part of each CDR3. The order of the fields is D gene, J gene, clone size, V gene, CDR3 protein, CDR3 DNA. A D gene is named only where the DNA matches it firmly. Only part of the rows carry a size: once, few, many, or a class if the clone is expanded.

- | TRBJ1-4 | - | TRBV4-1 | CASSQETQPRAGEKLFF | TGCGCCAGCAGCCAAGAAACGCAACCCAGGGCCGGTGAAAAACTGTTTTTT
- | TRBJ2-1 | - | TRBV4-2 | CASSPRGWDSYNEQFF | TGTGCCAGCAGTCCCCGAGGGTGGGACTCCTACAATGAGCAGTTCTTC
- | TRBJ2-2 | - | TRBV7-2 | CASSSTGHQMGTGELFF | TGTGCCAGCAGCTCGACAGGCCACCAGATGGGAACCGGGGAGCTGTTTTTT
TRBD2 | TRBJ2-1 | - | TRBV10-3 | CAISGTSGRARGNEQFF | TGTGCCATCAGTGGGACTAGCGGGAGGGCCAGGGGTAATGAGCAGTTCTTC
- | TRBJ2-1 | - | TRBV7-8 | CASSLSGRYNEQFF | TGTGCCAGCAGCTTATCGGGTCGTTACAATGAGCAGTTCTTC
- | TRBJ1-2 | - | TRBV6-6 | CAILAGGDGYTF | TGTGCCATCCTCGCTGGAGGCGATGGCTACACCTTC
TRBD2 | TRBJ2-1 | - | TRBV11-2 | CASSYFSGRVEEQFF | TGTGCCAGCAGCTATTTTAGCGGGAGGGTAGAAGAGCAGTTCTTC
- | TRBJ2-2 | once | TRBV7-8 | CASRGGNTGELFF | TGTGCCAGCAGAGGGGGGAACACCGGGGAGCTGTTTTTT
- | TRBJ1-5 | - | TRBV28 | CASSLRQVDQPQHF | TGTGCCAGCAGTTTAAGACAGGTCGACCAGCCCCAGCATTTT
- | TRBJ1-2 | once | TRBV5-1 | CASSLEVREAYGYTF | TGCGCCAGCAGCTTGGAGGTCAGGGAAGCCTATGGCTACACCTTC
TRBD1 | TRBJ1-4 | - | TRBV28 | CASSLPGQGRKLFF | TGTGCCAGCAGTTTACCGGGACAGGGCCGAAAACTGTTTTTT
TRBD1 | TRBJ1-4 | once | TRBV5-1 | CASSPPGQGGEVKLFF | TGCGCCAGCAGCCCGCCTGGACAGGGAGGAGAGGTAAAACTGTTTTTT
TRBD2 | TRBJ2-7 | - | TRBV18 | CASSPSQGGNEQYF | TGTGCCAGCTCACCAAGCCAGGGAGGGAACGAGCAGTACTTC
- | TRBJ1-4 | - | TRBV29-1 | CSVEVERGVSEKLFF | TGCAGCGTTGAAGTTGAAAGGGGCGTTTCGGAAAAACTGTTTTTT
TRBD2 | TRBJ2-7 | - | TRBV5-4 | CASSLASAGGLYEQYF | TGTGCCAGCAGCTTGGCCTCCGCGGGAGGGTTATACGAGCAGTACTTC
- | TRBJ2-7 | once | TRBV7-9 | CASSLSLAGPKEQYF | TGTGCCAGCAGCTTAAGTCTGGCAGGGCCTAAGGAGCAGTACTTC
- | TRBJ2-7 | - | TRBV6-5 | CASSYDHRPPSYEQYF | TGTGCCAGCAGTTACGACCACAGACCTCCCTCCTACGAGCAGTACTTC
TRBD2 | TRBJ2-7 | - | TRBV6-1 | CASSDFGGAYEQYF | TGTGCCAGCAGTGACTTCGGGGGGGCCTACGAGCAGTACTTC
- | TRBJ2-7 | - | TRBV29-1 | CSVEVGSNSYEQYF | TGCAGCGTTGAAGTGGGCAGCAACTCCTACGAGCAGTACTTC
- | TRBJ2-7 | - | TRBV20-1 | CSARGRNEQYF | TGCAGTGCTAGAGGTAGAAACGAGCAGTACTTC
- | TRBJ2-7 | - | TRBV15 | CATSRDLLTYEQYF | TGTGCCACCAGCAGAGATTTACTAACCTACGAGCAGTACTTC
- | TRBJ1-1 | - | TRBV30 | CAWSSDRLGTEAFF | TGTGCCTGGAGTAGTGACAGGTTGGGCACTGAAGCTTTCTTT
- | TRBJ2-2 | - | TRBV6-1 | CASMSLHANTGELFF | TGTGCCAGCATGTCCTTACACGCGAACACCGGGGAGCTGTTTTTT
TRBD2 | TRBJ2-7 | - | TRBV5-1 | CASRSRTGTSAYEQYF | TGCGCCAGCAGGTCAAGAACCGGGACTAGCGCTTACGAGCAGTACTTC
TRBD2 | TRBJ2-1 | - | TRBV7-6 | CASSHSEVGGRAPINEQFF | TGTGCCAGCAGCCACTCTGAGGTGGGCGGGAGGGCTCCCATCAATGAGCAGTTCTTC
- | TRBJ1-2 | - | TRBV5-4 | CASSPTWDGGYGYTF | TGTGCCAGCAGCCCGACCTGGGATGGAGGATATGGCTACACCTTC
TRBD2 | TRBJ2-7 | - | TRBV28 | CASSLTSASRHEQYF | TGTGCCAGCAGTTTGACTAGCGCGAGTCGCCACGAGCAGTACTTC
TRBD1 | TRBJ2-7 | - | TRBV4-3 | CASSQYRGSYEQYF | TGCGCCAGCAGCCAGTACAGGGGATCCTACGAGCAGTACTTC
- | TRBJ1-1 | - | TRBV18 | CASSLEENTEAFF | TGTGCCAGCTCACTAGAGGAGAACACTGAAGCTTTCTTT
- | TRBJ1-1 | - | TRBV27 | CASSPQVFGGGEAFF | TGTGCCAGCAGTCCCCAGGTTTTCGGGGGTGGTGAAGCTTTCTTT
- | TRBJ1-2 | - | TRBV6-5 | CASSWGRRTNYGYTF | TGTGCCAGCTCCTGGGGCAGACGAACTAACTATGGCTACACCTTC
- | TRBJ1-2 | - | TRBV30 | CAWSGRNYGYTF | TGTGCCTGGAGTGGGCGGAACTACGGCTACACCTTC
TRBD2 | TRBJ2-3 | once | TRBV5-6 | CASRISGGPKTDTQYF | TGTGCCAGCAGGATTAGCGGGGGCCCTAAGACCGATACGCAGTATTTT
- | TRBJ1-1 | - | TRBV28 | CASSADRLNTEAFF | TGTGCCAGCAGTGCCGACAGATTGAACACTGAAGCTTTCTTT
TRBD2 | TRBJ2-1 | few | TRBV12-5 | CASGLGYSLADPYNEQFF | TGTGCTAGTGGTTTGGGCTACTCACTAGCGGATCCCTACAATGAGCAGTTCTTC
TRBD2 | TRBJ2-5 | - | TRBV7-2 | CASSAGLAGGQETQYF | TGTGCCAGCAGCGCTGGACTAGCGGGGGGGCAAGAGACCCAGTACTTC
- | TRBJ2-2 | - | TRBV6-1 | CASITGGAGGELFF | TGTGCCAGCATCACAGGAGGGGCTGGCGGGGAGCTGTTTTTT
- | TRBJ2-1 | - | TRBV4-1 | CASSRPGQTYNEQFF | TGCGCCAGCAGCCGCCCGGGACAAACCTACAATGAGCAGTTCTTC
TRBD1 | TRBJ1-1 | - | TRBV7-9 | CASSRQGVDTEAFF | TGTGCCAGCAGCAGGCAGGGGGTTGACACTGAAGCTTTCTTT
- | TRBJ2-7 | - | TRBV7-2 | CASSVWSSYEQYF | TGTGCCAGCAGCGTCTGGAGCTCCTACGAGCAGTACTTC
- | TRBJ1-5 | - | TRBV27 | CASVATGPNQPQHF | TGTGCCAGCGTTGCTACAGGGCCCAATCAGCCCCAGCATTTT
- | TRBJ1-1 | - | TRBV5-8 | CASLNRGGGTEAFF | TGTGCCAGCCTGAATCGGGGCGGGGGGACTGAAGCTTTCTTT
TRBD1 | TRBJ1-4 | - | TRBV12-5 | CASGLGLGTGGRANEKLFF | TGTGCTAGTGGTTTGGGCCTCGGGACAGGGGGCCGGGCTAATGAAAAACTGTTTTTT
TRBD1 | TRBJ1-5 | - | TRBV6-1 | CASASGTGSNQPQHF | TGTGCCAGCGCGTCCGGGACAGGGTCCAATCAGCCCCAGCATTTT
- | TRBJ2-2 | - | TRBV27 | CASLRTVTGELFF | TGTGCCAGCCTAAGGACAGTCACCGGGGAGCTGTTTTTT
TRBD2 | TRBJ2-3 | - | TRBV7-2 | CASSTGLVDTQYF | TGTGCCAGCAGCACTGGACTAGTAGATACGCAGTATTTT
TRBD2 | TRBJ2-3 | - | TRBV19 | CASNPGLARQTSSTDTQYF | TGTGCCAGTAACCCCGGACTAGCCCGCCAAACCTCTAGCACAGATACGCAGTATTTT
- | TRBJ1-2 | - | TRBV29-1 | CSVEKSPGLMAYGYTF | TGCAGCGTTGAGAAGAGCCCAGGGCTAATGGCTTATGGCTACACCTTC
- | TRBJ2-1 | - | TRBV27 | CASIGWGGSYNEQFF | TGTGCCAGCATCGGGTGGGGAGGCTCCTACAATGAGCAGTTCTTC
TRBD1 | TRBJ1-4 | - | TRBV6-4 | CASSTTPGQGQKLFF | TGTGCCAGCAGCACGACTCCGGGACAGGGCCAAAAACTGTTTTTT
- | TRBJ1-1 | - | TRBV27 | CASQGNMNTEAFF | TGTGCCAGCCAGGGGAACATGAACACTGAAGCTTTCTTT
TRBD1 | TRBJ2-7 | - | TRBV7-9 | CASSSGQGVSEQYF | TGTGCCAGCAGCTCGGGACAGGGGGTCAGCGAGCAGTACTTC
- | TRBJ2-3 | - | TRBV10-3 | CAISDGPTSTDTQYF | TGTGCCATCAGTGATGGGCCAACTAGCACAGATACGCAGTATTTT
- | TRBJ2-7 | - | TRBV5-4 | CASKAGAPSSYEQYF | TGTGCCAGCAAGGCCGGAGCGCCAAGCTCCTACGAGCAGTACTTC